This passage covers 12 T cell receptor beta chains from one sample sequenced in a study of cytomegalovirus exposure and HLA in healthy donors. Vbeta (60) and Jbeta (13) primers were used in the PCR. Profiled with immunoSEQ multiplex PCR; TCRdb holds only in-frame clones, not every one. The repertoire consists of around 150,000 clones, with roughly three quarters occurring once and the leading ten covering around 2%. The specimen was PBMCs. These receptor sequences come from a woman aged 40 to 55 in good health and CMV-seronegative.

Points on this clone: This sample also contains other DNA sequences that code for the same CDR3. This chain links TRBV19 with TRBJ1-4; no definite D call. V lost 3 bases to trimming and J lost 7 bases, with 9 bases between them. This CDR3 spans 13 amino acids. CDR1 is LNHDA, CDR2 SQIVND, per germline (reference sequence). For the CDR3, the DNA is TGTGCCAGTAGTATTCTGCGGGGTGAAAAACTGTTTTTT. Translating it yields CASSILRGEKLFF. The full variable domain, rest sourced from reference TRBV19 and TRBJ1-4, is DGGITQSPKYLFRKEGQNVTLSCEQNLNHDAMYWYRQDPGQGLRLIYYSQIVNDFQKGDIAEGYSVSREKKESFPLTVTSAQKNPTAFYLCASSILRGEKLFFGSGTQLSVL.

In nucleotides, the CDR3 is TGTGCCAGCAGTTTGGGGAGGATTAATTCACCCCTCCACTTT. This encodes CASSLGRINSPLHF. The chain couples TRBV6-1 to TRBJ1-6; D is unresolved. This CDR3 region has 14 residues. Trimming shortened V by 5 bases and J by 6 bases, and 11 bases separated the two germline ends. CDR1 is MNHNS and CDR2 is SASEGT in the germline V gene.

CDR3 in DNA: TGCGCCAGCAGCTCGGGACAGGAGGGCGCTGGCGCTTACGAGCAGTACTTC. Its protein product is CASSSGQEGAGAYEQYF. The rearrangement joins TRBV10-1 to TRBJ2-7, with TRBD1 identical over 8 bases. This CDR3 has 17 amino acids. Germline trimming cut 6 bases from V and 4 bases from J; bases unmatched to any gene: 17. The germline gives CDR1 WNHNN, CDR2 SYGVQD (reference sequence).

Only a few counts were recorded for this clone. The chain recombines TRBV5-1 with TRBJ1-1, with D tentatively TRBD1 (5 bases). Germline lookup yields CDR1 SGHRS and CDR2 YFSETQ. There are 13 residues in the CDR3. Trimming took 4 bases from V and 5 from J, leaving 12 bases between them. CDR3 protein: CASSHQGETEAFF. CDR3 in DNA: TGCGCCAGCAGCCATCAAGGGGAAACTGAAGCTTTCTTT.

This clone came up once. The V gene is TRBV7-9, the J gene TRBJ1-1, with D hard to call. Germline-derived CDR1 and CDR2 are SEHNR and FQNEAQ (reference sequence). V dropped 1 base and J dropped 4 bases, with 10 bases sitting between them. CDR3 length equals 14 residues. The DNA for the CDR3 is TGTGCCAGCAGCTTAGTGTTGCGGGGCACTGAAGCTTTCTTT. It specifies CASSLVLRGTEAFF.

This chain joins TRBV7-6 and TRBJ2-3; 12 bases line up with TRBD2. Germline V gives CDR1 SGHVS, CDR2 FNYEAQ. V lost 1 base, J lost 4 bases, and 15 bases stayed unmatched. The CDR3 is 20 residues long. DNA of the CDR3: TGTGCCAGCAGCTTAGTTGGGGCGGCTAGCGGGGGGGCTGTTGCAGATACGCAGTATTTT. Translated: CASSLVGAASGGAVADTQYF. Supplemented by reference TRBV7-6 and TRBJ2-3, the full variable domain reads GAGVSQSPRYKVTKRGQDVALRCDPISGHVSLYWYRQALGQGPEFLTYFNYEAQQDKSGLPNDRFSAERPEGSISTLTIQRTEQRDSAMYRCASSLVGAASGGAVADTQYFGPGTRLTVL.

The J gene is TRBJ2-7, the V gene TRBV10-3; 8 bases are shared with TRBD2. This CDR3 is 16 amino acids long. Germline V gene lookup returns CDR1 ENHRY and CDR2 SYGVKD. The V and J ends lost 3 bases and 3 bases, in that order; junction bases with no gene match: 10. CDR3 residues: CAISEGRGGRNYEQYF. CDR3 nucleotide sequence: TGTGCCATCAGTGAAGGCCGGGGGGGACGGAACTACGAGCAGTACTTC.

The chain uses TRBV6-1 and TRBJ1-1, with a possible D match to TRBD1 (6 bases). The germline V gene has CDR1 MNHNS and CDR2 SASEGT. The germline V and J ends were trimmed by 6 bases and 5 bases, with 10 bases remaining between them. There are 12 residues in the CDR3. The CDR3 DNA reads TGTGCCAGCAGCACAGGGTGGACTGAAGCTTTCTTT. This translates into CASSTGWTEAFF.

The CDR3 protein is CASSDRQGRSGNTIYF. CDR3 nucleotides: TGCGCCAGCAGCGATCGACAGGGGCGCTCTGGAAACACCATATATTTT. The chain carries TRBV5-1 and TRBJ1-3, with TRBD1 matching 8 bases. Germline loops: CDR1 SGHRS, CDR2 YFSETQ. The CDR3 is made up of 16 amino acids. V lost 4 bases and J lost 0; bases outside the gene matches: 6. The full variable domain, rest sourced from reference TRBV5-1 and TRBJ1-3, is KAGVTQTPRYLIKTRGQQVTLSCSPISGHRSVSWYQQTPGQGLQFLFEYFSETQRNKGNFPGRFSGRQFSNSRSEMNVSTLELGDSALYLCASSDRQGRSGNTIYFGEGSWLTVV.

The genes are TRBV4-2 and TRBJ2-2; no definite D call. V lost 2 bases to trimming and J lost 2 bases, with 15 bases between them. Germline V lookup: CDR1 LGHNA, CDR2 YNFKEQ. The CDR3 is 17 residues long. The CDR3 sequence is CASSQWFGQENTGELFF. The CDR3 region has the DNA TGTGCCAGCAGCCAATGGTTTGGGCAGGAAAACACCGGGGAGCTGTTTTTT.

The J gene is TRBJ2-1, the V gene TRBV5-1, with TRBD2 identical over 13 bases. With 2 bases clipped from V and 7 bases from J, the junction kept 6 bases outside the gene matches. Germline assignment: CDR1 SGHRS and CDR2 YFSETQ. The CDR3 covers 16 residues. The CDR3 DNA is TGCGCCAGCAGCTTCCAGACTAGCGGGAGGTGGAATGAGCAGTTCTTC. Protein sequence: CASSFQTSGRWNEQFF.

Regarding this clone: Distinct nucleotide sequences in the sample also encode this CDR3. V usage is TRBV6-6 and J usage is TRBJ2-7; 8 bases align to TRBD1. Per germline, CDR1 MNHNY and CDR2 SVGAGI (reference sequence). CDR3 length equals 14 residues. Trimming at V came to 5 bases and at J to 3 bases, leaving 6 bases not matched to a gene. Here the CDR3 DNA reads TGTGCCAGCAGTATCGAGGACAGGGTCTACGAGCAGTACTTC. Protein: CASSIEDRVYEQYF.